This T cell receptor (beta chain) was captured in a study of blood T cell repertoires in COVID-19. The germline V and J ends were trimmed by 9 bases and 4 bases, with 7 bases remaining between them. This CDR3 contains 11 residues. The germline V gene has CDR1 MDHEN and CDR2 SYDVKM. This clone is labeled medium-sized. Data came from immunoSEQ multiplex PCR; TCRdb stores just in-frame clones and leaves some out. The table records more than 85,000 clones, 85% of them present only once. The TCR originated in a man older than 75 with acute or convalescent COVID-19. This chain connects TRBV28 to TRBJ2-1, with no clear D. Sequencing was performed on peripheral blood. The CDR3 protein is CASTTYNEQFF. As DNA, the CDR3 is TGTGCCAGTACCACTTACAATGAGCAGTTCTTC.